These 21 T cell receptor beta chains were all obtained from the same sample, sequenced in a study of CD8 T cells in ankylosing spondylitis. TCRdb processed the 5' RACE reads anew with MiXCR; each CDR3 protein has one entry. The table includes a few hundred thousand distinct CDR3 sequences, about 18% detected once. Sequenced input: blood, either unsorted or a sorted T cell fraction (not recorded which). These receptors were taken from a male donor with ankylosing spondylitis or in good health (not recorded which).

This sequence joins TRBV5-1 and TRBJ2-7; perhaps TRBD1 as D (6 bases). V lost 2 bases and J 4 bases, leaving 13 bases between the germline ends. CDR1 is SGHRS, CDR2 YFSETQ, per germline. The CDR3 extends over 14 amino acids. The DNA for the CDR3 is TGCGCCAGCAGCTTTTCACAGGGAAAATACGAGCAGTACTTC. It yields the protein CASSFSQGKYEQYF. Combining the CDR3 with reference TRBV5-1 and TRBJ2-7 gives the whole variable domain KAGVTQTPRYLIKTRGQQVTLSCSPISGHRSVSWYQQTPGQGLQFLFEYFSETQRNKGNFPGRFSGRQFSNSRSEMNVSTLELGDSALYLCASSFSQGKYEQYFGPGTRLTVT.

This clonotype was observed a few times. The chain recombines TRBV7-3 with TRBJ2-3; D is possibly TRBD2 (5 bases). The CDR3 contains 17 residues. Deletions cut 5 bases from V and 0 bases from J, with 18 bases between. Germline V gives CDR1 SGHTA, CDR2 FQGTGA. The CDR3 region has the DNA TGTGCCAGCAGCCAAGAGGCGGCGGGTATAAGCACAGATACGCAGTATTTT. Protein: CASSQEAAGISTDTQYF.

This clonotype was counted a few times. The chain uses TRBV7-6 and TRBJ1-1, with 10 positions matching TRBD1. The CDR3 is 13 residues long. Per the germline V gene, CDR1 is SGHVS and CDR2 is FNYEAQ. Trimming took 7 bases from V and 10 from J; bases not matched to a gene: 9. The CDR3 nucleotides are TGTGCCAGCATCCGGGACAGGGGAGAAGGAGCTTTCTTT. It yields the protein CASIRDRGEGAFF.

This chain joins TRBV11-2 and TRBJ1-2; TRBD1 aligns across 9 bases. Germline trimming cut 4 bases from V and 5 bases from J; bases unmatched to any gene: 5. This CDR3 spans 14 amino acids. The germline gives CDR1 SGHAT, CDR2 FQNNGV. The CDR3: CASSSVGTGYGYTF. The CDR3 region has the DNA TGTGCCAGCAGCTCCGTCGGGACAGGGTATGGCTACACCTTC.

This clonotype showed up just a few times. The rearrangement uses TRBV4-2 and TRBJ2-7; maybe TRBD1 (6 bases). Germline V gene lookup returns CDR1 LGHNA and CDR2 YNFKEQ. The CDR3 is made up of 13 amino acids. V was clipped by 8 bases and J by 6 bases, with 17 bases between them. CDR3 DNA sequence: TGTGCCAGCGGGATGTGGACAGTAACCGAGCAGTACTTC. Translated, it gives CASGMWTVTEQYF.

This clonotype has a handful of counts. The chain couples TRBV10-3 to TRBJ2-1; 8 positions agree with TRBD2. CDR3 size: 14 residues. Looked up from germline, CDR1 is ENHRY and CDR2 is SYGVKD. V shed 4 bases, J shed 5 bases, and the junction held 4 bases outside the gene matches. CDR3 in DNA: TGTGCCATCAGTGGTCCAGCGGGGGACAATGAGCAGTTCTTC. Its translation is CAISGPAGDNEQFF.

The sample holds a few counts of this clonotype. This chain connects TRBV7-2 to TRBJ2-3, with 7 nucleotides matching TRBD2. With V trimmed by 0 bases and J by 1 base, 4 bases remained unmatched. This CDR3 is built from 16 residues. Per germline, CDR1 SGHTA and CDR2 FQGNSA. CDR3 sequence reads: CASSLALARGTDTQYF. For the CDR3, the DNA is TGTGCCAGCAGCTTAGCACTAGCGAGAGGCACAGATACGCAGTATTTT.

This clonotype was recorded a few times. This chain uses TRBV29-1 with TRBJ2-6, with TRBD1 matching 9 bases. V dropped 6 bases and J dropped 0; count of bases not matched to a gene: 9. Germline V gene lookup returns CDR1 SQVTM and CDR2 ANQGSEA. This CDR3 contains 17 residues. The CDR3 region is CSVRWDRDISGANVLTF. The CDR3 nucleotides read TGCAGCGTCCGCTGGGACAGGGACATCTCTGGGGCCAACGTCCTGACTTTC.

This clonotype was found a few times. This chain joins TRBV20-1 and TRBJ1-1; D might be TRBD1 (6 bases). Germline V gene data show CDR1 as DFQATT and CDR2 as SNEGSKA (reference sequence). With 6 bases removed from V and 4 bases from J, the gap between germline ends came to 12 bases. The CDR3 totals 12 residues. The CDR3 loop reads CSARDMTTEAFF. The CDR3, as DNA: TGCAGTGCGCGGGACATGACCACTGAAGCTTTCTTT.

The genes are TRBV3-1 and TRBJ2-7; the match to TRBD2 covers 11 bases. Germline-derived CDR1 and CDR2 are LGHDT and YNNKEL (reference sequence). The CDR3 consists of 16 residues. Trimming removed 2 bases from V and 1 base from J; junction bases left unmatched: 4. The CDR3 here is CASSQSTSGISYEQYF. The CDR3 nucleotides read TGTGCCAGCAGCCAATCGACTAGCGGGATATCCTACGAGCAGTACTTC.

This clonotype has just a few counts. The CDR3 sequence: CASSLKKAGGSGELFF. CDR3 DNA sequence: TGTGCCAGCAGCTTAAAAAAAGCGGGAGGGTCCGGGGAGCTGTTTTTT. The chain uses TRBV7-3 and TRBJ2-2; TRBD2 matches 10 bases. The germline gives CDR1 SGHTA, CDR2 FQGTGA. There are 16 residues in the CDR3. The V gene end was trimmed by 1 base and the J gene end by 6 bases; junction bases not matched to a gene: 5.

This clonotype was observed a handful of times. The chain is built from TRBV29-1 and TRBJ2-1; D is possibly TRBD2 (7 bases). Germline CDR1 and CDR2: SQVTM and ANQGSEA. The ends were cut back, 6 bases at V and 7 bases at J, with 19 bases in the middle. This CDR3 region has 14 residues. The CDR3 bases are TGCAGCGTGGGTTATTTGAGGGGGGGGAATGAGCAGTTCTTC. It specifies CSVGYLRGGNEQFF.

This clonotype was found a few times. V gene TRBV4-3 combines with J gene TRBJ1-2; no firm D call. Per germline, CDR1 LGHNA and CDR2 YSLEER. V was pared by 0 bases and J by 5 bases, with 16 bases between. The CDR3 loop spans 16 amino acids. The CDR3 DNA reads as TGCGCCAGCAGCCAAGACCGGGCGGAGGGTGGGTATGGCTACACCTTC. Its translation: CASSQDRAEGGYGYTF.

The genes are TRBV29-1 and TRBJ2-2, with D perhaps TRBD2 (6 bases). Per germline, CDR1 SQVTM and CDR2 ANQGSEA. CDR3 length: 15 amino acids. V gave up 5 bases and J gave up 6 bases, with 19 bases separating them. The CDR3 nucleotides are TGCAGCGTTTACCTGACGGAGGGGCAGGCCGGGGAGCTGTTTTTT. Translated, it gives CSVYLTEGQAGELFF.

This clonotype was counted ten times or more. V gene TRBV11-2 combines with J gene TRBJ2-7; 7 positions agree with TRBD1. With 1 base clipped from V and 2 bases from J, the junction kept 5 bases outside the gene matches. The CDR3 totals 15 residues. CDR1 SGHAT and CDR2 FQNNGV come from the germline V gene. The CDR3 sequence: CASSLVRGSAYEQYF. CDR3 coding DNA: TGTGCCAGCAGCTTAGTCAGGGGGTCGGCCTACGAGCAGTACTTC. Complete variable domain (other parts from reference TRBV11-2 and TRBJ2-7): EAGVAQSPRYKIIEKRQSVAFWCNPISGHATLYWYQQILGQGPKLLIQFQNNGVVDDSQLPKDRFSAERLKGVDSTLKIQPAKLEDSAVYLCASSLVRGSAYEQYFGPGTRLTVT.

This clonotype has just a few counts. The gene calls are TRBV27 and TRBJ1-1, with D possibly TRBD1 on 5 matching bases. Germline CDR1 and CDR2: MNHEY and SMNVEV (reference sequence). CDR3 length equals 13 residues. Trimming removed 7 bases from V and 3 bases from J, with 12 bases in between. CDR3 nucleotides: TGTGCCAGCACCTCGTGGGGGGACACTGAAGCTTTCTTT. Protein: CASTSWGDTEAFF.

This chain connects TRBV5-5 to TRBJ2-1; 10 nucleotides line up with TRBD2. The ends lost 0 bases at V and 9 bases at J; junction bases unmatched: 3. From germline, CDR1 is SGHKS and CDR2 YYEKEE (reference sequence). The CDR3 has 14 residues. CDR3 bases: TGTGCCAGCAGCTTGGTCTTAGCGGGAGGTGAGCAGTTCTTC. Translating it yields CASSLVLAGGEQFF. Variable domain in full (rest from reference TRBV5-5 and TRBJ2-1): DAGVTQSPTHLIKTRGQQVTLRCSPISGHKSVSWYQQVLGQGPQFIFQYYEKEERGRGNFPDRFSARQFPNYSSELNVNALLLGDSALYLCASSLVLAGGEQFFGPGTRLTVL.

In this sample, this clonotype turned up many times. This chain uses TRBV15 with TRBJ2-7; weak D call: TRBD1 (5 bases). The germline V gene encodes CDR1 LNHNV and CDR2 YYDKDF (reference sequence). The V and J ends lost 7 bases and 5 bases respectively, with 21 bases between them. The CDR3 spans 15 residues. CDR3 amino acids: CATTSGRDLFHEQYF. The CDR3 bases are TGTGCCACCACCTCCGGCAGGGATCTCTTCCACGAGCAGTACTTC.

The genes are TRBV4-1 and TRBJ2-3; a possible D gene is TRBD1 (6 bases). Germline V gene lookup returns CDR1 MGHRA and CDR2 YSYEKL. V lost 4 bases to trimming and J lost 0 bases, with 20 bases between them. The length of the CDR3 is 18 residues. DNA for the CDR3: TGCGCCAGCAGCCCCCCAGGGGCAGCGGACCCTAGCACAGATACGCAGTATTTT. This codes for CASSPPGAADPSTDTQYF.

This sequence joins TRBV10-3 and TRBJ2-2; 9 nucleotides line up with TRBD2. The ends lost 6 bases at V and 0 bases at J; junction bases unmatched: 8. The CDR3 extends over 17 amino acids. Germline CDR1 reads ENHRY; CDR2 reads SYGVKD. Here the CDR3 reads CAIRAVAGVANTGELFF. DNA of the CDR3: TGTGCCATCAGGGCGGTAGCGGGGGTCGCGAACACCGGGGAGCTGTTTTTT.

This clonotype occurred a few times. CDR3 region: CASSNLPTGDPNNEQFF. The CDR3 DNA reads TGCGCCAGCAGCAATCTGCCTACAGGGGACCCTAACAATGAGCAGTTCTTC. The chain joins TRBV5-1 to TRBJ2-1, with TRBD1 matching over 7 bases. This CDR3 contains 17 residues. Losses at the gene ends were 4 bases for V and 5 bases for J; bases not matched to a gene: 15. Germline assignment: CDR1 SGHRS and CDR2 YFSETQ.